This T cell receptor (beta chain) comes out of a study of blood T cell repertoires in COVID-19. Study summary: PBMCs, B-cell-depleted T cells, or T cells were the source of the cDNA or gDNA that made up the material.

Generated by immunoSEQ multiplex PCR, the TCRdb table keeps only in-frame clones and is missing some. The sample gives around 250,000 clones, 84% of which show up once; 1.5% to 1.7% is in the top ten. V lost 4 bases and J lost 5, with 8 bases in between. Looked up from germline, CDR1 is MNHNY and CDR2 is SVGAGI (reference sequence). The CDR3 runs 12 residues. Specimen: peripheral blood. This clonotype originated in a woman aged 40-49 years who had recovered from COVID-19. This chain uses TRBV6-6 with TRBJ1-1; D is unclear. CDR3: CASSFPPTEAFF. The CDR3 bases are TGTGCCAGCAGTTTCCCCCCAACTGAAGCTTTCTTT.